This T cell receptor (beta chain) was recovered during a study of T cells in Graves' hyperthyroidism and ophthalmopathy. Study-level findings and limits: Also found in blood were most expanded thyroid clonotypes above 0.001.

Amplification of TCR beta CDR3 regions used RNA as the template. First-round RT-PCR targeting the TCR CDR3 was performed with the HTBI primer set. From the multiplex PCR reads, TCRdb called clonotypes with MiXCR, one entry per CDR3 protein. The sample contains some 620,000 distinct CDR3 sequences, roughly 16% of which appear only once. CDR3 length: 15 amino acids. Trimming removed 5 bases from V and 0 bases from J, with 12 bases in between. Germline-derived CDR1 and CDR2 are MNHEY and SVGEGT. Regarding this clonotype: What it binds is not known.

This chain uses TRBV6-2 or TRBV6-3 with TRBJ2-3; D is tentatively TRBD1 or TRBD2 (5 bases each). What was sequenced was blood. This clonotype was obtained from a woman in her twenties or thirties with Graves' hyperthyroidism. CDR3 region: CASSPGTPSTDTQYF. The CDR3 coding sequence is TGTGCCAGCAGTCCCGGGACCCCCAGCACAGATACGCAGTATTTT.